This entry describes one T cell receptor (beta chain). The CDR3 runs 16 residues. Between the trimmed V and J ends, which lost 2 bases and 0 bases, there was a span of 14 bases. The V gene's germline CDR1 is MNHEY and CDR2 SMNVEV (reference sequence). The data were taken from a study of blood T cell repertoires in COVID-19. Study background: In each case, the material was cDNA or gDNA derived from T cells, B-cell-depleted T cells, or PBMCs.

In the authors' workflow: Estimation of nucleated cell counts relied on the amplification of reference gene primers. Assay: immunoSEQ multiplex PCR; the TCRdb copy retains only in-frame clones and omits some. The V and J calls and clone size are taken from that table; D and trimming were inferred from the DNA. The sample holds nearly 80,000 clones, about four fifths seen once. The sequencing input was peripheral blood. The receptor was isolated from a woman in her sixties or seventies with acute or convalescent COVID-19. This sequence joins TRBV27 and TRBJ2-7; D is undetermined. The CDR3 nucleotides are TGTGCCAGCAGTTTACTTTCCAGTCCCAGCTCCTACGAGCAGTACTTC. It encodes CASSLLSSPSSYEQYF.